Presented here are 22 T cell receptor beta chains from one specimen sequenced in a study of vaccination effects on CD4 cells after COVID-19. Measured with immunoSEQ multiplex PCR; TCRdb has only the in-frame clones, and not every one. This table has around 30,000 clones, roughly 70% appearing once. Expansion of antigen-specific CD4+ T cells with viral peptide pools was carried out by the ViraFEST assay before sequencing. Following culture for about ten days, CD4+ T cells were isolated. Of the BNT162b2 and mRNA-1273 vaccines, participants received two doses of one or the other. No antigens are known for them. The source material was CD4+ T cells from PBMCs cultured with HCoV-NL63 spike peptides, sampled after COVID-19 vaccination. These receptors were taken from a human donor who received a COVID-19 vaccine.

V is TRBV11-3 and J is TRBJ2-6, with D maybe TRBD1 (6 bases). CDR3 size: 18 residues. V was cut by 0 bases and J by 0 bases, with 12 bases left in between. In germline, CDR1 is SGHNT, CDR2 YENEEA. CDR3 in DNA: TGTGCCAGCAGCTTAGAACAGGGCGGTACCTCTGGGGCCAACGTCCTGACTTTC. Translated, it gives CASSLEQGGTSGANVLTF. The whole variable domain, remainder taken from reference TRBV11-3 and TRBJ2-6, is EAGVVQSPRYKIIEKKQPVAFWCNPISGHNTLYWYLQNLGQGPELLIRYENEEAVDDSQLPKDRFSAERLKGVDSTLKIQPAELGDSAVYLCASSLEQGGTSGANVLTFGAGSRLTVL.

This clone has a handful of counts. The rearrangement joins TRBV5-1 to TRBJ1-6; 7 bases match TRBD1. This CDR3 is built from 14 residues. Germline V CDR1 and CDR2: SGHRS, YFSETQ. With 4 bases clipped from V and 7 bases from J, the junction kept 5 bases outside the gene matches. The CDR3 DNA reads TGCGCCAGCAGCCCCGGACAGGCCAATTCACCCCTCCACTTT. Its protein product is CASSPGQANSPLHF.

The chain combines TRBV30 with TRBJ1-5; TRBD1 is a possible D gene (6 bases). The germline CDR1 and CDR2 sequences are GTSNPN and SVGIG (reference sequence). This CDR3 region has 14 residues. Trimming left V 4 bases short and J 1 base short, with 11 bases between. In DNA form, the CDR3 reads TGTGCCTGGAACCTCGGACAGAGCAATCAGCCCCAGCATTTT. It is translated as CAWNLGQSNQPQHF.

The V and J genes are TRBV5-1 and TRBJ1-1, with 10 bases aligning to TRBD1. Germline lookup yields CDR1 SGHRS and CDR2 YFSETQ. The CDR3 contains 14 residues. V dropped 7 bases and J dropped 5; count of bases not matched to a gene: 8. The CDR3 DNA sequence: TGCGCCAGCGGGACCGGGACAGGGGTTACTGAAGCTTTCTTT. This translates into CASGTGTGVTEAFF.

The rearrangement joins TRBV27 to TRBJ1-6; D call uncertain. V dropped 7 bases and J dropped 9 bases, with 13 bases sitting between them. The CDR3 runs 13 residues. The V gene's germline CDR1 is MNHEY and CDR2 SMNVEV (reference sequence). The CDR3 region is CASTNNMVSPLHF. The CDR3 DNA is TGTGCCAGCACTAATAATATGGTTTCACCCCTCCACTTT.

This chain uses TRBV6-5 with TRBJ2-1, with 7 bases fitting TRBD1. Germline CDR1 is MNHEY and CDR2 is SVGAGI. V shed 6 bases and J 2 bases; nucleotides not matched to a gene: 7. The CDR3 totals 15 residues. The CDR3 loop is CASSTDRQPYNEQFF. The CDR3 nucleotides are TGTGCCAGCAGCACGGACAGGCAACCCTACAATGAGCAGTTCTTC.

A few counts support this clone. This chain links TRBV11-3 with TRBJ1-4; D unclear. Germline values: CDR1 SGHNT, CDR2 YENEEA. V lost 5 bases and J 6 bases, leaving 25 bases between the germline ends. The CDR3 sequence is 18 residues long. The CDR3 sequence is CASSLPKNPTDHDEKLFF. CDR3 bases: TGTGCCAGCAGCCTACCGAAGAATCCAACGGACCACGATGAAAAACTGTTTTTT.

V usage is TRBV2 and J usage is TRBJ2-3; 12 bases fit TRBD2. This CDR3 region has 14 residues. Germline assignment: CDR1 SNHLY and CDR2 FYNNEI. V was clipped by 6 bases and J by 8 bases; unmatched bases: 6. The CDR3 sequence: CASSATSGSRTQYF. The CDR3 bases are TGTGCCAGCAGCGCGACTAGCGGGAGTCGTACGCAGTATTTT.

The V gene is TRBV19, the J gene TRBJ1-2; perhaps TRBD1 as D (5 bases). With 5 bases removed from V and 8 bases from J, the gap between germline ends came to 18 bases. Germline values: CDR1 LNHDA, CDR2 SQIVND (reference sequence). This CDR3 spans 14 amino acids. Here the CDR3 DNA reads TGTGCCAGTAGTCGAAAGGAACGGGGGTGGGGCTACACCTTC. Its protein product is CASSRKERGWGYTF.

The J gene is TRBJ2-3, the V gene TRBV18, with 8 nucleotides matching TRBD1. The CDR3 totals 14 residues. V lost 2 bases, J lost 5 bases, and 3 bases stayed unmatched. Germline V CDR1 and CDR2: KGHSH, LQKENI. The CDR3 DNA reads as TGTGCCAGCTCACCAGGACAGGGCGAAGATACGCAGTATTTT. Translation gives CASSPGQGEDTQYF.

The J gene is TRBJ1-1, the V gene TRBV5-6, with D possibly matching TRBD1 (6 bases). The V gene's germline CDR1 is SGHDT and CDR2 YYEEEE. The CDR3 runs 14 residues. The V and J ends lost 5 bases and 1 base respectively, with 12 bases between them. The DNA for the CDR3 is TGTGCCAGCAGAAGGGGGGGGAGGAACACTGAAGCTTTCTTT. Protein: CASRRGGRNTEAFF. Full variable domain (outside the CDR3, taken from reference TRBV5-6 and TRBJ1-1): DAGVTQSPTHLIKTRGQQVTLRCSPKSGHDTVSWYQQALGQGPQFIFQYYEEEERQRGNFPDRFSGHQFPNYSSELNVNALLLGDSALYLCASRRGGRNTEAFFGQGTRLTVV.

V gene TRBV18 combines with J gene TRBJ2-1; TRBD2 matches at 12 bases. Germline trimming cut 9 bases from V and 9 bases from J; bases unmatched to any gene: 6. Germline V lookup: CDR1 KGHSH, CDR2 LQKENI. CDR3 length: 13 residues. The CDR3 protein is CARRLAGVCEQFF. CDR3 in DNA: TGTGCCAGAAGACTAGCGGGAGTTTGTGAGCAGTTCTTC. The entire variable domain, with the rest obtained from reference TRBV18 and TRBJ2-1, is as follows: NAGVMQNPRHLVRRRGQEARLRCSPMKGHSHVYWYRQLPEEGLKFMVYLQKENIIDESGMPKERFSAEFPKEGPSILRIQQVVRGDSAAYFCARRLAGVCEQFFGPGTRLTVL.

This clone has a handful of counts. This sequence joins TRBV9 and TRBJ2-7; 7 bases are a match to TRBD1. Trimming cost V 4 bases and J 2 bases; bases outside gene matches: 9. This CDR3 region has 15 residues. The V gene's germline CDR1 is SGDLS and CDR2 YYNGEE. The DNA for the CDR3 is TGTGCCAGCAGCCTAGGGGGCAGGGGTCCCTACGAGCAGTACTTC. This codes for CASSLGGRGPYEQYF.

V and J are TRBV19 and TRBJ1-3; weak D call: TRBD1 (5 bases). CDR1 is LNHDA and CDR2 is SQIVND in the germline V gene (reference sequence). The CDR3 sequence is 17 residues long. V was shortened by 5 bases and J by 0 bases, with 17 bases between the two germline ends. The CDR3 protein is CASSLDGTPFSGNTIYF. DNA for the CDR3: TGTGCCAGTAGTTTGGACGGGACCCCTTTCTCTGGAAACACCATATATTTT. Filled out from reference TRBV19 and TRBJ1-3, the complete variable domain reads DGGITQSPKYLFRKEGQNVTLSCEQNLNHDAMYWYRQDPGQGLRLIYYSQIVNDFQKGDIAEGYSVSREKKESFPLTVTSAQKNPTAFYLCASSLDGTPFSGNTIYFGEGSWLTVV.

V and J are TRBV5-1 and TRBJ1-2; maybe TRBD1 (6 bases). The V and J ends lost 4 bases and 8 bases respectively, with 18 bases between them. This CDR3 comprises 14 residues. Germline values: CDR1 SGHRS, CDR2 YFSETQ. In DNA form, the CDR3 reads TGCGCCAGCAGCATACTAGACAGGAGAAGCGGCTACACCTTC. The encoded protein is CASSILDRRSGYTF.

This clone was seen a few times. CDR3: CASSGLPGASEQYF. CDR3 sequence (DNA): TGTGCCAGCAGCGGGCTACCGGGAGCCTCCGAGCAGTACTTC. The chain couples TRBV9 to TRBJ2-7; TRBD2 might be the D (6 bases). The CDR3 loop spans 14 amino acids. CDR1 is SGDLS, CDR2 YYNGEE, per germline. Between the trimmed V and J ends, which lost 3 bases and 6 bases, there was a span of 16 bases.

The rearrangement links TRBV28 to TRBJ1-2; D perhaps matches TRBD1 (5 bases). The CDR3 has 17 residues. Germline V gene data show CDR1 as MDHEN and CDR2 as SYDVKM. V shed 4 bases and J shed 1 base, with 19 bases lying between them. The CDR3 protein is CASSSPYGDFSNYGYTF. The DNA for the CDR3 is TGTGCCAGCAGTTCCCCCTACGGGGACTTTAGTAACTATGGCTACACCTTC.

CDR3 sequence: CSGKGQENTEAFF. For the CDR3, the DNA is TGCAGCGGCAAAGGACAGGAGAACACTGAAGCTTTCTTT. This chain joins TRBV29-1 and TRBJ1-1; 7 bases align to TRBD1. V was clipped by 7 bases and J by 1 base; unmatched bases: 6. Looked up from germline, CDR1 is SQVTM and CDR2 is ANQGSEA. The CDR3 consists of 13 residues.

V is TRBV27 and J is TRBJ2-3, with TRBD2 as a possible D gene (6 bases). V dropped 5 bases and J dropped 4 bases, with 16 bases sitting between them. The CDR3 runs to 15 residues. Per germline, CDR1 MNHEY and CDR2 SMNVEV (reference sequence). CDR3 sequence: CASSPQGGIPDTQYF. The CDR3 DNA reads as TGTGCCAGCAGTCCCCAAGGCGGGATCCCAGATACGCAGTATTTT.

The V gene is TRBV7-9, the J gene TRBJ2-7; D is unresolved. The CDR3 runs to 16 residues. Germline CDR1 and CDR2: SEHNR and FQNEAQ (reference sequence). V lost 1 base and J lost 0, with 13 bases in between. In nucleotides, the CDR3 is TGTGCCAGCAGCTTAGTCTCTCGGTTAAGCTCCTACGAGCAGTACTTC. It codes for CASSLVSRLSSYEQYF.

The rearrangement uses TRBV6-5 and TRBJ2-2; D may be TRBD2 (6 bases). The CDR3 runs 15 residues. CDR1 MNHEY and CDR2 SVGAGI come from the germline V gene. With 6 bases removed from V and 8 bases from J, the gap between germline ends came to 19 bases. CDR3 sequence (DNA): TGTGCCAGCAGGACCCGATTGGGGGGAGCGGGGGAGCTGTTTTTT. Translated, it gives CASRTRLGGAGELFF.

The chain joins TRBV6-1 to TRBJ2-3; 7 bases agree with TRBD2. V was pared by 1 base and J by 1 base, with 2 bases of the junction left unmatched. CDR1 MNHNS and CDR2 SASEGT come from the germline V gene. The CDR3 contains 15 residues. CDR3 nucleotides: TGTGCCAGCAGTGAAGGACTAGCCCGCACAGATACGCAGTATTTT. Residues: CASSEGLARTDTQYF.